The table lists the clone carrying this T cell receptor (beta chain) with a few counts. Trimming cost V 5 bases and J 0 bases, with 11 bases left between them. CDR3 length: 15 amino acids. The germline V gene has CDR1 SGHTA and CDR2 FQGNSA. The sample originates from a study of early T cells in non-severe SARS-CoV-2 infection. Study in general: RNA in bulk from unsorted whole blood was sequenced, and chains were unpaired.

Unique molecular identifiers tagged individual cDNA molecules. MiXCR was run by TCRdb on the 5' RACE reads, yielding one entry per CDR3 protein. The table lists roughly 110,000 distinct CDR3 sequences, around 10% of them singletons. Sequencing was performed on whole blood. The origin of this receptor is an adult who was a healthcare worker with PCR-confirmed SARS-CoV-2 infection or an uninfected control (not recorded which). The chain combines TRBV7-2 with TRBJ2-4; tentatively, D is TRBD2 (6 bases). The CDR3 loop reads CASSEGTLAKNIQYF. The CDR3 DNA sequence: TGTGCCAGCAGCGAGGGGACTCTAGCCAAAAACATTCAGTACTTC.